This passage covers 22 T cell receptor beta chains from one sample sequenced in a study of radiotherapy plus CTLA-4 blockade in lung cancer. Clones were sequenced by immunoSEQ multiplex PCR, and TCRdb holds only the in-frame ones, with some missing. The data contain some 15,000 clones, about 89% of them singletons. Sequencing was performed on peripheral blood, taken from a patient treated with radiotherapy plus ipilimumab. The receptors come from a human donor with non-small cell lung cancer that progressed on radiotherapy plus ipilimumab. Some clones in this sample may be carry-over from other donors' samples.

The chain couples TRBV4-3 to TRBJ2-5, with 8 bases that match TRBD2. CDR3 length: 16 residues. J lost 1 base, V lost 0 bases, and 4 bases had no gene match. Germline V gene sequence: CDR1 LGHNA, CDR2 YSLEER. The CDR3 nucleotides are TGCGCCAGCAGCCAAGATGGTAGCGGGACCCAAGAGACCCAGTACTTC. Translating it yields CASSQDGSGTQETQYF.

This chain uses TRBV7-6 with TRBJ1-1, with TRBD1 matching 8 bases. This CDR3 has 16 amino acids. J lost 2 bases, V lost 4 bases, and 9 bases had no gene match. Germline CDR1 SGHVS, CDR2 FNYEAQ. DNA for the CDR3: TGTGCCAGCAGCTATGCGGAGGGACAGGCAAACACTGAAGCTTTCTTT. Translating gives CASSYAEGQANTEAFF.

This chain links TRBV6-6 with TRBJ1-3; D gene ambiguous. Germline CDR1 MNHNY, CDR2 SVGAGI (reference sequence). CDR3 length equals 14 residues. Trimming removed 6 bases at V and 0 bases at J, with 9 bases between. The CDR3 region has the DNA TGTGCCAGCAGGGGTAGGAGCTCTGGAAACACCATATATTTT. It specifies CASRGRSSGNTIYF.

The gene calls are TRBV7-2 and TRBJ2-7, with 8 positions matching TRBD1. In germline, CDR1 is SGHTA, CDR2 FQGNSA. The junction had 8 bases not matched to a gene; V was cut back by 7 bases and J by 3 bases. The CDR3 runs 14 residues. The chain's CDR3 is CASTTRDRFYEQYF. CDR3 DNA sequence: TGTGCCAGCACCACCCGGGACAGGTTCTACGAGCAGTACTTC.

The CDR3 DNA reads TGTGCCAGCAGTGAATTAGGGGACACACGAGAAAAACTGTTTTTT. Amino acids: CASSELGDTREKLFF. The chain employs TRBV6-1 and TRBJ1-4; tentatively, D is TRBD1 (6 bases). Germline CDR1 and CDR2: MNHNS and SASEGT. The CDR3 sequence is 15 residues long. Deletions cut 2 bases from V and 8 bases from J, with 15 bases between.

This chain connects TRBV14 to TRBJ1-6; perhaps TRBD1 as D (5 bases). The CDR3 is 13 amino acids. Germline CDR1 reads SGHDN; CDR2 reads FVKESK. Trimming removed 0 bases at V and 10 bases at J, with 7 bases between. Here the CDR3 DNA reads TGTGCCAGCAGCCAAGACCGGGGGTCACCCCTCCACTTT. Translating it yields CASSQDRGSPLHF.

This rearrangement joins TRBV28 to TRBJ2-7, with D maybe TRBD2 (5 bases). This CDR3 spans 15 amino acids. Germline CDR1 and CDR2: MDHEN and SYDVKM. V lost 5 bases to trimming and J lost 5 bases, with 19 bases between them. CDR3: CASSRHRGLTDEQYF. In DNA, the CDR3 is TGTGCCAGCAGTCGTCACCGGGGTCTGACCGACGAGCAGTACTTC.

The chain recombines TRBV7-3 with TRBJ2-5, with 11 nucleotides matching TRBD2. The germline V gene has CDR1 SGHTA and CDR2 FQGTGA. This CDR3 spans 15 amino acids. Unmatched junction bases numbered 1, after V lost 1 base and J lost 3 bases. Here the CDR3 DNA reads TGTGCCAGCAGCTTAATAGCGGGGGGGAAAGAGACCCAGTACTTC. Amino acids: CASSLIAGGKETQYF.

This chain joins TRBV6-6 and TRBJ2-5; D call uncertain. The J call may not be correct, given that the DNA end is closer to TRBJ2-7. Germline CDR1 is MNHNY and CDR2 is SVGAGI (reference sequence). The CDR3 is 11 amino acids. The CDR3 region is CASRVTYEQYF. Written as DNA, the CDR3 is TGTGCCAGCAGGGTCACCTACGAGCAGTACTTC.

The chain links TRBV27 to TRBJ2-1; D possibly corresponds to TRBD2 (5 bases). CDR1 MNHEY and CDR2 SMNVEV come from the germline V gene (reference sequence). The CDR3 loop spans 11 amino acids. V was cut by 5 bases and J by 13 bases, with 12 bases left in between. This chain's CDR3 is CASSPGLYQFF. DNA for the CDR3: TGTGCCAGCAGTCCCGGACTCTACCAGTTCTTC.

J is TRBJ1-1 and V is TRBV6-1; no clear D. Trimming removed 4 bases from V and 8 bases from J, with 11 bases in between. The CDR3 runs to 12 residues. Per germline, CDR1 MNHNS and CDR2 SASEGT. The CDR3 reads CASSAWGGEAFF. The CDR3 DNA reads TGTGCCAGCAGTGCCTGGGGAGGGGAAGCTTTCTTT.

V usage is TRBV5-6 and J usage is TRBJ2-1, with a tentative D call TRBD2 (5 bases). The CDR3 runs to 13 residues. Trimming took off 4 bases at V and 9 bases at J, with 14 bases between the two ends. Germline V gene data show CDR1 as SGHDT and CDR2 as YYEEEE. CDR3 amino acids: CASSRRRSGEQFF. Written as DNA, the CDR3 is TGTGCCAGCAGCCGTCGTAGGAGCGGTGAGCAGTTCTTC.

The chain links TRBV4-1 to TRBJ2-7; tentatively, D is TRBD1 (6 bases). Germline values: CDR1 MGHRA, CDR2 YSYEKL. The V gene lost 0 bases and the J gene lost 6 bases, with 12 bases spanning the gap. The CDR3 runs 14 residues. CDR3 sequence: CASSQDGGLPEQYF. CDR3 in DNA: TGCGCCAGCAGCCAAGATGGGGGCCTCCCCGAGCAGTACTTC.

This clone has only one observation. This chain uses TRBV7-2 with TRBJ2-3, with TRBD2 as a possible D gene (5 bases). The germline CDR1 and CDR2 sequences are SGHTA and FQGNSA. This CDR3 is built from 12 residues. V lost 4 bases to trimming and J lost 8 bases, with 10 bases between them. As DNA, the CDR3 is TGTGCCAGCAGCTCCCTGGGGAGTACGCAGTATTTT. Its translation is CASSSLGSTQYF.

CDR3 sequence (DNA): TGTGCCAGCAGCTTAGCACAGGGGACCGAGCAGTACTTC. It is translated as CASSLAQGTEQYF. This chain links TRBV11-2 with TRBJ2-7; 7 nucleotides agree with TRBD1. V lost 1 base and J lost 6; bases outside the gene matches: 3. Germline CDR1 is SGHAT and CDR2 is FQNNGV. This CDR3 is built from 13 residues.

The genes are TRBV27 and TRBJ2-3; 7 bases agree with TRBD2. Germline V gene sequence: CDR1 MNHEY, CDR2 SMNVEV (reference sequence). V was pared by 7 bases and J by 7 bases, with 14 bases of the junction left unmatched. CDR3 length: 15 amino acids. CDR3 loop: CASTKVGGSKNTQYF. CDR3 coding DNA: TGTGCCAGCACCAAAGTCGGGGGGTCGAAAAATACGCAGTATTTT.

This chain connects TRBV29-1 to TRBJ2-1; D may be TRBD1 (6 bases). CDR3 length: 14 residues. V lost 6 bases and J 4 bases, leaving 16 bases between the germline ends. In germline, CDR1 is SQVTM, CDR2 ANQGSEA. The CDR3 loop reads CSVRPGHSYNEQFF. CDR3 DNA: TGCAGCGTCCGGCCGGGACACTCATACAATGAGCAGTTCTTC.

The J gene is TRBJ1-2, the V gene TRBV27, with a possible D match to TRBD1 (6 bases). This CDR3 has 14 residues. Per the germline V gene, CDR1 is MNHEY and CDR2 is SMNVEV (reference sequence). V lost 5 bases and J lost 5, with 15 bases in between. The DNA of the CDR3 is TGTGCCAGCAGTCCGCCGGGAGGGGGATATGGCTACACCTTC. Translation: CASSPPGGGYGYTF.

This rearrangement joins TRBV4-3 to TRBJ2-1, with no clear D. V was pared by 0 bases and J by 4 bases, with 10 bases between. Germline CDR1 reads LGHNA; CDR2 reads YSLEER. This CDR3 comprises 15 residues. CDR3 loop: CASSQEVRPYNEQFF. As DNA, the CDR3 is TGCGCCAGCAGCCAAGAGGTGCGCCCGTACAATGAGCAGTTCTTC.

This chain uses TRBV27 with TRBJ2-3; 9 nucleotides agree with TRBD2. CDR1 MNHEY and CDR2 SMNVEV come from the germline V gene (reference sequence). The CDR3 loop spans 15 amino acids. The trim removed 2 bases at V and 8 bases at J, leaving 8 bases unmatched. The CDR3 DNA reads as TGTGCCAGCAGTTTAAGTCTAGCGGGATCCGGTACGCAGTATTTT. Amino acid sequence: CASSLSLAGSGTQYF.

V is TRBV29-1 and J is TRBJ1-4; 11 bases fit TRBD1. Germline assignment: CDR1 SQVTM and CDR2 ANQGSEA. With V trimmed by 7 bases and J by 8 bases, 6 bases remained unmatched. There are 13 residues in the CDR3. The CDR3 nucleotides read TGCAGCGGACTGGGACAGGGGGGAGAAAAACTGTTTTTT. Translated: CSGLGQGGEKLFF.

The V gene is TRBV7-2, the J gene TRBJ2-6; D is ambiguous. This CDR3 is 19 amino acids long. Per the germline V gene, CDR1 is SGHTA and CDR2 is FQGNSA. The germline V and J ends were trimmed by 5 bases and 5 bases, with 25 bases remaining between them. CDR3 DNA sequence: TGTGCCAGCAGCAGCAGCTCCAGAGACGACAAAGGTCGGGCCAACGTCCTGACTTTC. It encodes CASSSSSRDDKGRANVLTF.